This T cell receptor (beta chain) was sequenced for a study of blood T cells in healthy people across ages. Donors were healthy Caucasian individuals from Russia aged about 6 to 90. Primed by a sample-barcoded 5' primer and a J-beta primer mix, a second PCR proceeded for 7 to 11 cycles. TCRdb re-called the 5' RACE reads through MiXCR, storing one row per CDR3 protein. The table lists fewer than 800,000 distinct CDR3 sequences, roughly 25% of them singletons. Germline V gives CDR1 MDHEN, CDR2 SYDVKM. With 1 base removed from V and 0 bases from J, the gap between germline ends came to 13 bases. The CDR3 is 16 amino acids. The sample was also reused in another study, on T cells of mothers and their children.

This TCR was recovered from a boy younger than 18 in good health. The sequenced material came from blood. This rearrangement joins TRBV28 to TRBJ2-7, with D perhaps matching TRBD2 (5 bases). The CDR3 coding sequence is TGTGCCAGCAGTTTATCCCTTTCGGGGAGCTCCTACGAGCAGTACTTC. Residues: CASSLSLSGSSYEQYF. The full variable domain, with the rest looked up from reference TRBV28 and TRBJ2-7, is DVKVTQSSRYLVKRTGEKVFLECVQDMDHENMFWYRQDPGLGLRLIYFSYDVKMKEKGDIPEGYSVSREKKERFSLILESASTNQTSMYLCASSLSLSGSSYEQYFGPGTRLTVT.